These 20 T cell receptor beta chains originate from one sample sequenced in a study of PD-1 blockade in classical Hodgkin lymphoma. All trial patients relapsed after autologous stem cell transplantation. Measured with immunoSEQ multiplex PCR; TCRdb has only the in-frame clones, and not every one. The sample contains over 50,000 clones, 81% of which appear only once. This specimen was peripheral blood mononuclear cells (PBMCs), taken at baseline. Receptor source: a human donor with classical Hodgkin lymphoma.

The V gene is TRBV7-8, the J gene TRBJ1-2; a possible D gene is TRBD1 (6 bases). The length of the CDR3 is 15 residues. The germline V gene encodes CDR1 SGHVS and CDR2 FQNEAQ. V was pared by 4 bases and J by 5 bases, with 17 bases between. The CDR3 region has the DNA TGTGCCAGCAGCTCGACAGGACCCCCTGGGTATGGCTACACCTTC. Its translation: CASSSTGPPGYGYTF. Based on the CDR3 plus reference TRBV7-8 and TRBJ1-2, the full variable domain is GAGVSQSPRYKVAKRGQDVALRCDPISGHVSLFWYQQALGQGPEFLTYFQNEAQLDKSGLPSDRFFAERPEGSVSTLKIQRTQQEDSAVYLCASSSTGPPGYGYTFGSGTRLTVV.

This chain connects TRBV2 to TRBJ2-2; D is uncertain. Between the trimmed V and J ends, which lost 4 bases and 2 bases, there was a span of 5 bases. This CDR3 contains 13 residues. Germline V gene sequence: CDR1 SNHLY, CDR2 FYNNEI. The CDR3 bases are TGTGCCAGCAGTGTGGCAAACACCGGGGAGCTGTTTTTT. Translating gives CASSVANTGELFF. The full variable domain, with the rest looked up from reference TRBV2 and TRBJ2-2, is EPEVTQTPSHQVTQMGQEVILRCVPISNHLYFYWYRQILGQKVEFLVSFYNNEISEKSEIFDDQFSVERPDGSNFTLKIRSTKLEDSAMYFCASSVANTGELFFGEGSRLTVL.

This chain links TRBV10-1 with TRBJ2-1; 8 bases map to TRBD2. Germline lookup yields CDR1 WNHNN and CDR2 SYGVQD (reference sequence). Trimming cost V 4 bases and J 2 bases; bases outside gene matches: 4. CDR3 length equals 15 residues. CDR3 sequence reads: CASSVGLGPYNEQFF. The CDR3 DNA is TGCGCCAGCAGTGTGGGACTAGGTCCCTACAATGAGCAGTTCTTC.

The rearrangement joins TRBV7-9 to TRBJ2-1, with TRBD2 matching 13 bases. With 6 bases clipped from V and 6 bases from J, the junction kept 8 bases outside the gene matches. Germline loops: CDR1 SEHNR, CDR2 FQNEAQ (reference sequence). CDR3 length: 16 amino acids. The CDR3 loop is CASRLGLAGYANEQFF. CDR3 sequence (DNA): TGTGCCAGCAGATTGGGACTAGCGGGATATGCCAATGAGCAGTTCTTC.

This sequence joins TRBV27 and TRBJ1-1; unclear D gene. Germline-derived CDR1 and CDR2 are MNHEY and SMNVEV (reference sequence). The CDR3 totals 18 residues. The ends were cut back, 2 bases at V and 3 bases at J, with 22 bases in the middle. CDR3 bases: TGTGCCAGCAGTTTAGGGGAAGGGCCGATGTCGGGATACACTGAAGCTTTCTTT. It codes for CASSLGEGPMSGYTEAFF.

This clone was observed a handful of times. V gene TRBV11-3 combines with J gene TRBJ2-3; unclear D gene. Looked up from germline, CDR1 is SGHNT and CDR2 is YENEEA. The ends were cut back, 1 base at V and 2 bases at J, with 4 bases in the middle. The CDR3 is made up of 13 amino acids. In DNA, the CDR3 is TGTGCCAGCAGCTTAGGTACCACAGATACGCAGTATTTT. Its protein product is CASSLGTTDTQYF.

The chain joins TRBV5-1 to TRBJ2-7; 10 nucleotides match TRBD2. The germline CDR1 and CDR2 sequences are SGHRS and YFSETQ. This CDR3 is built from 15 residues. Trimming removed 2 bases from V and 7 bases from J; junction bases left unmatched: 9. CDR3: CASSLKLAGYAEQYF. In DNA, the CDR3 is TGCGCCAGCAGCTTAAAACTAGCGGGATATGCGGAGCAGTACTTC.

The chain joins TRBV19 to TRBJ2-7, with D uncertain. The V gene's germline CDR1 is LNHDA and CDR2 SQIVND (reference sequence). The CDR3 contains 13 residues. Trimming took 3 bases from V and 3 from J, leaving 9 bases between them. The CDR3 spells CASSIAEVYEQYF. The DNA of the CDR3 is TGTGCCAGTAGTATTGCGGAAGTCTACGAGCAGTACTTC.

This chain uses TRBV30 with TRBJ2-7; no definite D call. Germline V gives CDR1 GTSNPN, CDR2 SVGIG (reference sequence). V was shortened by 1 base and J by 6 bases, with 7 bases between the two germline ends. The CDR3 contains 11 residues. CDR3 residues: CAWSGEAEQYF. The CDR3, as DNA: TGTGCCTGGAGTGGTGAAGCCGAGCAGTACTTC.

J is TRBJ1-1 and V is TRBV29-1; no clear D. The CDR3 consists of 11 residues. Trimming shortened V by 6 bases and J by 5 bases, and 10 bases separated the two germline ends. CDR1 and CDR2 (germline): SQVTM, ANQGSEA. CDR3 protein: CSVLEVTEAFF. Written as DNA, the CDR3 is TGCAGCGTCCTAGAGGTGACTGAAGCTTTCTTT.

This chain connects TRBV27 to TRBJ2-5; tentatively, D is TRBD1 (5 bases). Trimming removed 4 bases from V and 4 bases from J, with 22 bases in between. CDR1 and CDR2 from the germline V gene are MNHEY and SMNVEV (reference sequence). CDR3 length equals 17 residues. CDR3 amino acids: CASSSSYTGDTGETQYF. The CDR3 DNA is TGTGCCAGCAGTTCTTCCTATACTGGGGATACAGGAGAGACCCAGTACTTC.

The J gene is TRBJ2-2, the V gene TRBV11-1; D possibly corresponds to TRBD1 (5 bases). Trimming shortened V by 5 bases and J by 6 bases, and 16 bases separated the two germline ends. The CDR3 totals 15 residues. Germline CDR1 and CDR2: SGHAT and FQDESV (reference sequence). The CDR3 coding sequence is TGTGCCAGCAGCCCTAGTTCAGGGCTAGCCGGGGAGCTGTTTTTT. Residues: CASSPSSGLAGELFF.

The rearrangement joins TRBV6-6 to TRBJ1-1; D unresolved. This CDR3 region has 13 residues. Germline CDR1 reads MNHNY; CDR2 reads SVGAGI (reference sequence). Trimming pared 6 bases from V and 0 bases from J, leaving 8 bases between. CDR3 sequence reads: CASSPTLNTEAFF. As DNA, the CDR3 is TGTGCCAGCAGCCCTACATTGAACACTGAAGCTTTCTTT.

J is TRBJ2-2 and V is TRBV30, with D possibly matching TRBD2 (6 bases). CDR3 length: 17 residues. The germline V and J ends were trimmed by 0 bases and 1 base, with 15 bases remaining between them. Germline loops: CDR1 GTSNPN, CDR2 SVGIG (reference sequence). This chain's CDR3 is CAWSVGWLGGNTGELFF. The CDR3 DNA is TGTGCCTGGAGTGTAGGGTGGTTGGGGGGGAACACCGGGGAGCTGTTTTTT.

V gene TRBV11-3 combines with J gene TRBJ2-3, with unresolved D. The CDR3 covers 14 residues. The V end lost 5 bases, the J end lost 1 base, and 10 bases lay between the germline ends. Germline CDR1 SGHNT, CDR2 YENEEA. The CDR3 is CASSPATRTDTQYF. The CDR3 DNA sequence: TGTGCCAGCAGCCCGGCGACGCGCACAGATACGCAGTATTTT.

The chain has TRBV7-2 and TRBJ2-3, with 10 positions matching TRBD1. CDR1 is SGHTA, CDR2 FQGNSA, per germline. J was trimmed by 0 bases and V by 3 bases; bases with no gene match: 12. The CDR3 is 19 residues long. The CDR3 is CASSLRTGGIRSSTDTQYF. CDR3 coding DNA: TGTGCCAGCAGCTTGAGGACAGGGGGGATAAGATCTAGCACAGATACGCAGTATTTT.

The V call is TRBV19, the J call TRBJ1-5; perhaps TRBD1 as D (5 bases). The V gene's germline CDR1 is LNHDA and CDR2 SQIVND (reference sequence). The CDR3 extends over 14 amino acids. V dropped 6 bases and J dropped 3 bases, with 12 bases sitting between them. The CDR3 coding sequence is TGTGCCAGTAGCTGGGCAGGGCCCAATCAGCCCCAGCATTTT. Translation: CASSWAGPNQPQHF.

V usage is TRBV5-1 and J usage is TRBJ2-5; D unresolved. This CDR3 has 12 residues. The ends were cut back, 0 bases at V and 5 bases at J, with 5 bases in the middle. Germline CDR1 is SGHRS and CDR2 is YFSETQ. CDR3: CASSLALETQYF. In DNA form, the CDR3 reads TGCGCCAGCAGCTTGGCCTTGGAGACCCAGTACTTC. Combining the CDR3 with reference TRBV5-1 and TRBJ2-5 gives the whole variable domain KAGVTQTPRYLIKTRGQQVTLSCSPISGHRSVSWYQQTPGQGLQFLFEYFSETQRNKGNFPGRFSGRQFSNSRSEMNVSTLELGDSALYLCASSLALETQYFGPGTRLLVL.

The chain is built from TRBV28 and TRBJ1-5; D is undetermined. Germline CDR1 MDHEN, CDR2 SYDVKM. Trimming removed 5 bases at V and 9 bases at J, with 20 bases between. This CDR3 region has 15 residues. The CDR3 coding sequence is TGTGCCAGCAGTACCCCACGGGTGTACGAACGGCCCCAGCATTTT. It specifies CASSTPRVYERPQHF.

The genes are TRBV27 and TRBJ1-1, with D possibly matching TRBD1 (6 bases). V shed 3 bases and J shed 2 bases, with 16 bases lying between them. CDR1 MNHEY and CDR2 SMNVEV come from the germline V gene (reference sequence). This CDR3 is 16 amino acids long. As DNA, the CDR3 is TGTGCCAGCAGTTTTAGGTTCAACAGGGAAAACACTGAAGCTTTCTTT. Translating gives CASSFRFNRENTEAFF.